Shown below are 14 T cell receptor beta chains from a single sample sequenced in a study of blood T cell repertoires in COVID-19. The table came from immunoSEQ multiplex PCR; TCRdb's copy has only in-frame clones and leaves some out. The sample includes approximately 85,000 clones, 80% to 90% of them seen just once. The sample was peripheral blood. These receptors were taken from a human donor in a cohort sampled during active COVID-19.

This clone was seen a single time. The chain has TRBV4-1 and TRBJ1-1; 9 bases line up with TRBD1. After removal of 3 bases from V and 6 bases from J, the junction contained 5 bases not matched to a gene. Germline CDR1 reads MGHRA; CDR2 reads YSYEKL. The CDR3 loop spans 14 amino acids. CDR3 region: CASSHGTGIAEAFF. DNA for the CDR3: TGCGCCAGCAGCCACGGGACAGGGATCGCTGAAGCTTTCTTT.

The rearrangement links TRBV10-3 to TRBJ2-3; D is undetermined. V lost 6 bases and J 2 bases, leaving 15 bases between the germline ends. CDR1 and CDR2 from the germline V gene are ENHRY and SYGVKD. The CDR3 is made up of 15 amino acids. The CDR3 reads CAISRGSVNTDTQYF. For the CDR3, the DNA is TGTGCCATCAGCCGCGGCAGCGTTAACACAGATACGCAGTATTTT.

The chain uses TRBV3-1 (or the pseudogene TRBV3-2) and TRBJ2-7, with D perhaps matching TRBD2 (5 bases). The CDR3 is 13 amino acids. V lost 0 bases and J lost 6, with 9 bases in between. Germline V gene data show CDR1 as LGHDT and CDR2 as YNNKEL (reference sequence). The CDR3 nucleotides read TGTGCCAGCAGCCAAGATCGAGGGCGCGAGCAGTACTTC. This gives the protein CASSQDRGREQYF.

CDR3 sequence (DNA): TGTGCCACCAAGCCGGGATCTTTGAACACTGAAGCTTTCTTT. This sequence encodes CATKPGSLNTEAFF. V and J are TRBV6-5 and TRBJ1-1; no clear D. This CDR3 region has 14 residues. Per germline, CDR1 MNHEY and CDR2 SVGAGI. V gave up 10 bases and J gave up 0 bases, with 15 bases separating them.

This clone turned up a few times. This sequence joins TRBV13 and TRBJ2-6; 9 positions agree with TRBD1. Trimming took 0 bases from V and 1 from J; bases not matched to a gene: 10. The CDR3 length is 20 residues. Germline V gene lookup returns CDR1 PRHDT and CDR2 FYEKMQ (reference sequence). In DNA form, the CDR3 reads TGTGCCAGCAGCTTAGGGGGACAGGGATCTTTGCTGTCTGGGGCCAACGTCCTGACTTTC. Residues: CASSLGGQGSLLSGANVLTF.

A single count supports this clone. The CDR3 region is CASSVGASGGPQETQYF. The CDR3 bases are TGTGCCAGCAGCGTAGGGGCTAGCGGGGGGCCCCAAGAGACCCAGTACTTC. The chain has TRBV9 and TRBJ2-5, with 11 bases aligning to TRBD2. CDR3 length equals 17 residues. The germline CDR1 and CDR2 sequences are SGDLS and YYNGEE. V shed 0 bases and J 1 base; nucleotides not matched to a gene: 5.

The chain has TRBV9 and TRBJ2-1; D perhaps matches TRBD1 (5 bases). CDR1 is SGDLS, CDR2 YYNGEE, per germline. This CDR3 region has 15 residues. V was trimmed by 6 bases and J by 5 bases, leaving 18 bases between them. As DNA, the CDR3 is TGTGCCAGCACCCTCGACAGTTACCCAAACAATGAGCAGTTCTTC. This translates into CASTLDSYPNNEQFF.

This clone has just one count. J is TRBJ1-6 and V is TRBV5-4, with 7 bases matching TRBD1. Germline CDR1 is SGHNT and CDR2 is YYREEE (reference sequence). V lost 9 bases and J lost 4; bases outside the gene matches: 10. The CDR3 extends over 15 amino acids. CDR3 coding DNA: TGTGCCACTCGGGACAGCCCGAGGTATAATTCACCCCTCCACTTT. This translates into CATRDSPRYNSPLHF.

The V and J genes are TRBV5-1 and TRBJ1-4; D gene ambiguous. V was clipped by 2 bases and J by 8 bases, with 13 bases between them. The CDR3 has 14 residues. Germline-derived CDR1 and CDR2 are SGHRS and YFSETQ. The CDR3 reads CASSFGEKGEKLFF. The DNA of the CDR3 is TGCGCCAGCAGCTTCGGGGAAAAAGGAGAAAAACTGTTTTTT.

This clone has more than one count but fewer than ten. This specimen includes other DNA sequences encoding the same CDR3. The chain employs TRBV5-1 and TRBJ1-2; 11 nucleotides line up with TRBD1. Unmatched junction bases numbered 3, after V lost 3 bases and J lost 8 bases. Germline lookup yields CDR1 SGHRS and CDR2 YFSETQ. The CDR3 length is 13 residues. The CDR3 DNA is TGCGCCAGCAGCTCGGGACAGGGGGGCGGCTACACCTTC. Amino acids: CASSSGQGGGYTF.

This sequence joins TRBV19 and TRBJ1-1; D gene unclear. CDR3 length: 16 amino acids. Trimming left V 6 bases short and J 5 bases short, with 22 bases between. Germline lookup yields CDR1 LNHDA and CDR2 SQIVND (reference sequence). CDR3 sequence: CASRLANRGRRTEAFF. CDR3 DNA: TGTGCCAGTAGACTTGCCAACCGCGGGCGGCGGACTGAAGCTTTCTTT.

The chain uses TRBV11-2 and TRBJ2-1, with 8 bases matching TRBD1. V shed 4 bases, J shed 0 bases, and the junction held 2 bases outside the gene matches. Per germline, CDR1 SGHAT and CDR2 FQNNGV. The length of the CDR3 is 15 residues. The CDR3 DNA reads as TGTGCCAGCAGCTCAGACAGGGGCTCCTACAATGAGCAGTTCTTC. Protein product: CASSSDRGSYNEQFF. Combining the CDR3 with reference TRBV11-2 and TRBJ2-1 gives the whole variable domain EAGVAQSPRYKIIEKRQSVAFWCNPISGHATLYWYQQILGQGPKLLIQFQNNGVVDDSQLPKDRFSAERLKGVDSTLKIQPAKLEDSAVYLCASSSDRGSYNEQFFGPGTRLTVL.

The gene calls are TRBV5-1 and TRBJ2-7, with 8 bases aligning to TRBD2. The length of the CDR3 is 15 residues. The germline V gene has CDR1 SGHRS and CDR2 YFSETQ. The trim removed 4 bases at V and 2 bases at J, leaving 8 bases unmatched. In DNA, the CDR3 is TGCGCCAGCAGCCGCTTAGCGGGGCTCCCCTACGAGCAGTACTTC. Protein sequence: CASSRLAGLPYEQYF.

The V call is TRBV20-1, the J call TRBJ1-2; D is unclear. Germline lookup yields CDR1 DFQATT and CDR2 SNEGSKA (reference sequence). This CDR3 has 10 residues. CDR3 loop: CRVSRGGYTF. CDR3 nucleotide sequence: TGCAGGGTCTCAAGAGGGGGCTACACCTTC.